A selection of T cell receptor beta chains follows, all from one sample in a study of multiple sclerosis patients with progressive multifocal leukoencephalopathy. The table came from immunoSEQ multiplex PCR; TCRdb's copy has only in-frame clones and leaves some out. The data show under 40,000 clones, around 91% seen once. Sequencing was carried out using PBMCs. The receptors stem from a human donor with multiple sclerosis. CDR3s include the opening cysteine and the closing phenylalanine or tryptophan. The D gene is left open where the match is weak. Expanded clones are given a class, and other clones once, few, many or no size at all.

D gene: TRBD2
clone size: NA
V gene: TRBV4-1
J gene: TRBJ2-4
CDR3 protein: CASSQDSSGVTAGIQYF
CDR3 DNA: TGCGCCAGCAGCCAAGATTCTAGCGGCGTCACCGCGGGAATTCAGTACTTC

D gene: TRBD1
clone size: NA
V gene: TRBV19
J gene: TRBJ1-4
CDR3 protein: CASSRQGATNEKLFF
CDR3 DNA: TGTGCCAGTAGCCGGCAGGGGGCAACTAATGAAAAACTGTTTTTT

D gene: NA
clone size: NA
V gene: TRBV20-1
J gene: TRBJ2-1
CDR3 protein: CSAIKGDEQFF
CDR3 DNA: TGCAGTGCCATTAAGGGGGATGAGCAGTTCTTC

D gene: NA
clone size: NA
V gene: TRBV9
J gene: TRBJ1-1
CDR3 protein: CASSGAGGTEAFF
CDR3 DNA: TGTGCCAGCAGCGGGGCTGGGGGTACCGAAGCTTTCTTT

D gene: TRBD1
clone size: NA
V gene: TRBV13
J gene: TRBJ1-2
CDR3 protein: CASSPPQGGFGYTF
CDR3 DNA: TGTGCCAGCAGCCCCCCACAGGGGGGGTTTGGCTACACCTTC

D gene: NA
clone size: once
V gene: TRBV5-1
J gene: TRBJ1-3
CDR3 protein: CASRNTGSSGNTIYF
CDR3 DNA: TGCGCCAGCAGAAATACGGGAAGCTCTGGAAACACCATATATTTT

D gene: NA
clone size: NA
V gene: TRBV29-1
J gene: TRBJ1-1
CDR3 protein: CSVALPNTEAFF
CDR3 DNA: TGCAGCGTTGCGTTACCGAACACTGAAGCTTTCTTT

D gene: NA
clone size: NA
V gene: TRBV4-3
J gene: TRBJ2-3
CDR3 protein: CASSQVAVDTQYF
CDR3 DNA: TGCGCCAGCAGCCAAGTCGCGGTAGATACGCAGTATTTT

D gene: NA
clone size: NA
V gene: TRBV9
J gene: TRBJ1-5
CDR3 protein: CASSVGTVLGPQHF
CDR3 DNA: TGTGCCAGCAGCGTCGGGACGGTCCTCGGGCCCCAGCATTTT

D gene: TRBD1
clone size: NA
V gene: TRBV4-1
J gene: TRBJ2-7
CDR3 protein: CASSLILQGAFSYEQYF
CDR3 DNA: TGCGCCAGCAGCCTTATTCTCCAGGGGGCCTTTTCCTACGAGCAGTACTTC

D gene: NA
clone size: NA
V gene: TRBV19
J gene: TRBJ1-4
CDR3 protein: CASSMRQGGEKLFF
CDR3 DNA: TGTGCCAGTAGTATGCGGCAGGGAGGCGAAAAACTGTTTTTT

D gene: NA
clone size: NA
V gene: TRBV19
J gene: TRBJ2-1
CDR3 protein: CASSGRGENEQFF
CDR3 DNA: TGTGCCAGTAGTGGCAGGGGAGAAAATGAGCAGTTCTTC

D gene: TRBD2
clone size: NA
V gene: TRBV6-5
J gene: TRBJ2-1
CDR3 protein: CASSEGLAGDEQFF
CDR3 DNA: TGTGCCAGCAGTGAGGGACTAGCGGGAGATGAGCAGTTCTTC

D gene: NA
clone size: NA
V gene: TRBV2
J gene: TRBJ2-1
CDR3 protein: CASSGAKSDEQFF
CDR3 DNA: TGTGCCAGCAGTGGAGCAAAGAGCGATGAGCAGTTCTTC

D gene: NA
clone size: NA
V gene: TRBV11-2
J gene: TRBJ1-5
CDR3 protein: CASSLGVVNQPQHF
CDR3 DNA: TGTGCCAGCAGCTTGGGGGTGGTCAATCAGCCCCAGCATTTT

D gene: TRBD2
clone size: once
V gene: TRBV10-3
J gene: TRBJ2-1
CDR3 protein: CANAGTSANEQFF
CDR3 DNA: TGTGCCAACGCCGGGACTAGCGCCAATGAGCAGTTCTTC

D gene: TRBD1
clone size: NA
V gene: TRBV6-5
J gene: TRBJ1-1
CDR3 protein: CASEGQGVAFF
CDR3 DNA: TGTGCCAGCGAGGGACAGGGAGTCGCTTTCTTT

D gene: NA
clone size: NA
V gene: TRBV25-1
J gene: TRBJ2-7
CDR3 protein: CASSGALEQYF
CDR3 DNA: TGTGCCAGCAGTGGCGCCTTGGAGCAGTACTTC

D gene: NA
clone size: NA
V gene: TRBV2
J gene: TRBJ1-5
CDR3 protein: CASSEGRALGPQPQHF
CDR3 DNA: TGTGCCAGCAGTGAGGGAAGGGCTTTGGGACCTCAGCCCCAGCATTTT

D gene: NA
clone size: once
V gene: TRBV10-3
J gene: TRBJ2-2
CDR3 protein: CAISVLMNTGELFF
CDR3 DNA: TGTGCCATCAGTGTCTTAATGAACACCGGGGAGCTGTTTTTT

D gene: NA
clone size: NA
V gene: TRBV4-1
J gene: TRBJ1-1
CDR3 protein: CASSQEVRASEAFF
CDR3 DNA: TGCGCCAGCAGCCAAGAAGTCCGGGCAAGTGAAGCTTTCTTT

D gene: TRBD2
clone size: NA
V gene: TRBV5-1
J gene: TRBJ2-3
CDR3 protein: CASSIPGGGWAEDTQYF
CDR3 DNA: TGCGCCAGCAGCATCCCCGGGGGGGGCTGGGCAGAAGATACGCAGTATTTT

D gene: TRBD1
clone size: NA
V gene: TRBV9
J gene: TRBJ2-5
CDR3 protein: CASSPWTGEEETQYF
CDR3 DNA: TGTGCCAGCAGCCCTTGGACAGGGGAGGAAGAGACCCAGTACTTC

D gene: NA
clone size: NA
V gene: TRBV29-1
J gene: TRBJ2-1
CDR3 protein: CSAEPRGRISYNEQFF
CDR3 DNA: TGCAGCGCTGAGCCTCGAGGGCGAATCTCCTACAATGAGCAGTTCTTC

D gene: NA
clone size: NA
V gene: TRBV27
J gene: TRBJ2-1
CDR3 protein: CASMTFTEQFF
CDR3 DNA: TGTGCCAGCATGACCTTTACTGAGCAGTTCTTC

D gene: NA
clone size: few
V gene: TRBV7-2
J gene: TRBJ1-5
CDR3 protein: CASSPSNQPQHF
CDR3 DNA: TGTGCCAGCAGCCCGTCGAATCAGCCCCAGCATTTT

D gene: NA
clone size: NA
V gene: TRBV11-1
J gene: TRBJ2-7
CDR3 protein: CASSFLGGPLPYEQYF
CDR3 DNA: TGTGCCAGCAGCTTTTTGGGGGGGCCTCTCCCCTACGAGCAGTACTTC

D gene: TRBD1
clone size: NA
V gene: TRBV13
J gene: TRBJ2-2
CDR3 protein: CASSPDWTGINTGELFF
CDR3 DNA: TGTGCCAGCAGCCCTGATTGGACAGGAATAAACACCGGGGAGCTGTTTTTT

D gene: TRBD1
clone size: NA
V gene: TRBV5-1
J gene: TRBJ1-2
CDR3 protein: CASSYVRDRAGYTF
CDR3 DNA: TGCGCCAGCAGCTACGTCCGGGACAGGGCCGGCTACACCTTC

D gene: NA
clone size: NA
V gene: TRBV30
J gene: TRBJ1-2
CDR3 protein: CAWTQGSLGYTF
CDR3 DNA: TGTGCCTGGACCCAGGGGAGTTTGGGCTACACCTTC